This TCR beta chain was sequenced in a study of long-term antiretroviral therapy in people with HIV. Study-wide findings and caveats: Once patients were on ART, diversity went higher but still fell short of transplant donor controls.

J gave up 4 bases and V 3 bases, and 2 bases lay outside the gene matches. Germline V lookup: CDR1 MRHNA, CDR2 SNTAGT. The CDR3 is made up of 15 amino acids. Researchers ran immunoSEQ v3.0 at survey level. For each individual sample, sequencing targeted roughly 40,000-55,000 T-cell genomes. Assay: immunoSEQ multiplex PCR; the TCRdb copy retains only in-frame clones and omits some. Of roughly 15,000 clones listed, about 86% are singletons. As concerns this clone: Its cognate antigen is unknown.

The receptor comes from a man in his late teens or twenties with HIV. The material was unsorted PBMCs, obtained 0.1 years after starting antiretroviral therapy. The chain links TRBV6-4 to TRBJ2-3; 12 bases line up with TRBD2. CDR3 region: CASSETSGGADTQYF. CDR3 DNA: TGTGCCAGCAGTGAGACTAGCGGGGGCGCAGATACGCAGTATTTT.